The clone carrying this T cell receptor beta chain was seen repeatedly, ten times or more. Antigen: not known. The CDR3 loop spans 13 amino acids. The V gene's germline CDR1 is WNHNN and CDR2 SYGVQD (reference sequence). V lost 0 bases, J lost 11 bases, and 3 bases stayed unmatched. This entry belongs to a study of post-analysis software for immune sequencing data. About the study: Some patients lacked subtype; others had relapsing-remitting, secondary progressive or progressive-relapsing disease. Study-level findings and limits: Significantly decreased normalized Chao1 diversity was recorded for multiple sclerosis patients relative to controls. TRBV segments more frequent in patients than in controls numbered roughly 5 and included TRBV5-6, TRBV5-1 and TRBV20-1.

TCR beta cDNA libraries had unique molecular identifiers. Researchers reported some 500,000 cDNA molecules coming from around 1 to 10 million T cells. TCRdb processed the PCR reads anew with MiXCR; each CDR3 protein has one entry. The sample lists roughly 700,000 distinct CDR3 sequences, roughly 29% occurring once. This chain uses TRBV10-1 with TRBJ2-5; 10 bases line up with TRBD2. The sequence was obtained from a girl aged 5-17 years with multiple sclerosis. The sample was blood. CDR3 sequence reads: CASSESVSGGQYF. For the CDR3, the DNA is TGCGCCAGCAGTGAGTCGGTTAGCGGGGGGCAGTACTTC.